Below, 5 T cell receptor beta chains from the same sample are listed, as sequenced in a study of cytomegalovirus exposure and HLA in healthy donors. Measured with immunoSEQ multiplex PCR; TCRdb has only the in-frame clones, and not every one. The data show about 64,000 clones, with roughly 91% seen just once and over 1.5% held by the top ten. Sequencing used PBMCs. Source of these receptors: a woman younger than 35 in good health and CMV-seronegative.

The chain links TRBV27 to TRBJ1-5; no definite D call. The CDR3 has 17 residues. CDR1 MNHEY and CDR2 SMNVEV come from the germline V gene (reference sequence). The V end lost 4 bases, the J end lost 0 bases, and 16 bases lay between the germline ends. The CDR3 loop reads CASSSRTREYSNQPQHF. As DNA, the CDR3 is TGTGCCAGCAGTTCCCGGACGAGGGAGTATAGCAATCAGCCCCAGCATTTT.

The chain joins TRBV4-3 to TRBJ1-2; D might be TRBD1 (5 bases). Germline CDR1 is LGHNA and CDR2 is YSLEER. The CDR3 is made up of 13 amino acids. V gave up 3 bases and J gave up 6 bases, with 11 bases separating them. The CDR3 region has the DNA TGCGCCAGCAGCCAGCTCCGGGGGGATGGCTACACCTTC. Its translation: CASSQLRGDGYTF.

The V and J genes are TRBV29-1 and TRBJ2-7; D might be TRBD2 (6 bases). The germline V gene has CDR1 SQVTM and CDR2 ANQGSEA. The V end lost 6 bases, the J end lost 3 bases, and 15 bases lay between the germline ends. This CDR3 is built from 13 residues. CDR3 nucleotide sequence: TGCAGCGTCCCGGGACTGAGCAACTACGAGCAGTACTTC. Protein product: CSVPGLSNYEQYF.

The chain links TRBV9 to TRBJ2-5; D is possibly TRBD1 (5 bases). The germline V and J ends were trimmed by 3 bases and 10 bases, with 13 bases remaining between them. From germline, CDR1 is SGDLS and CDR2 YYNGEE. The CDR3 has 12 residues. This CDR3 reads CASSAREGDQYF. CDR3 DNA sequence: TGTGCCAGCAGCGCAAGAGAAGGGGACCAGTACTTC.

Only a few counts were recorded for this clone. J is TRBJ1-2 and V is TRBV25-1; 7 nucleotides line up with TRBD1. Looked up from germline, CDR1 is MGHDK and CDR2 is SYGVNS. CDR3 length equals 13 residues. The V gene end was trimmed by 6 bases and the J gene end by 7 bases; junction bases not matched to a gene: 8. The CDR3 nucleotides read TGTGCCAGCAGCTTACAAAACAGGGGTGGCTACACCTTC. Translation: CASSLQNRGGYTF.